This TCR beta chain stems from a study of molecular identifiers for immune sequencing clone quantification. Turning to the study itself: Replicates partitioned RNA from approximately 20,000 or 98,000 naive CD8 cells into five parts, sequencing four.

From its first to its last residue, the CDR3 has 14 amino acids. Per the germline V gene, CDR1 is LGHNA and CDR2 is YSLEER. This clonotype has a count of ten or more. No DNA is shown, since the ends of the CDR3 on it are uncertain; the CDR3 is the one TCRdb lists. CD8+CD4-CCR7+CD45RA+ sorting gave the naive CD8 T cells. TCR libraries were built in bulk with a published protocol and specific TCR primers. TCRdb passed the PCR reads through MiXCR, listing each CDR3 protein once. The data hold about 640,000 distinct CDR3 sequences, with about 20% observed a single time. This sequence was found in a human donor in good health. Some libraries in this study had Jurkat cell RNA spiked in. This sequence joins TRBV4-3 and TRBJ2-3. Sequences were obtained from naive CD8+ T cells from blood, with Jurkat cell RNA spiked in. As to subset: FACS-sorted CD8+CD4-CCR7+CD45RA+ naive T cells. This chain's CDR3 is CASSPGFFGDTQYF.